The 19 T cell receptor beta chains listed next were all sequenced from one sample in a study of T-cell memory formation after mild COVID-19. In TCRdb, the 5' RACE reads were re-called with MiXCR into one record per CDR3 protein. The top ten hold approximately 12% of the sample, which has roughly 350,000 distinct CDR3 sequences, around 21% seen once. The sequenced sample consisted of PBMCs or a T cell subset sorted from them (not recorded which). Source of these receptors: an adult woman who had mild COVID-19 (a few samples of this study predate the infection). Cell type and time point are not known.

The chain uses TRBV7-9 and TRBJ2-1; 9 bases fit TRBD2. Germline trimming cut 1 base from V and 14 bases from J; bases unmatched to any gene: 9. CDR3 size: 14 residues. CDR1 and CDR2 from the germline V gene are SEHNR and FQNEAQ (reference sequence). The CDR3 is CASSLGILRGGEFF. CDR3 nucleotides: TGTGCCAGCAGCTTAGGGATCCTTCGCGGGGGGGAGTTCTTC. The full variable domain, completed using reference TRBV7-9 and TRBJ2-1, is DTGVSQNPRHKITKRGQNVTFRCDPISEHNRLYWYRQTLGQGPEFLTYFQNEAQLEKSRLLSDRFSAERPKGSFSTLEIQRTEQGDSAMYLCASSLGILRGGEFFGPGTRLTVL.

V is TRBV20-1 and J is TRBJ1-5; 12 bases align to TRBD1. Germline V gene sequence: CDR1 DFQATT, CDR2 SNEGSKA (reference sequence). CDR3 length: 12 residues. This chain's CDR3 is CSVGQGASSQHF. Here the CDR3 DNA reads TGCAGCGTGGGACAGGGGGCATCTTCCCAGCATTTT.

The rearrangement links TRBV29-1 to TRBJ1-5; TRBD1 matches 8 bases. Trimming took 6 bases from V and 2 from J; bases not matched to a gene: 9. The CDR3 runs 15 residues. The germline V gene has CDR1 SQVTM and CDR2 ANQGSEA. The CDR3 DNA sequence: TGCAGCGTCGCAGACAGGGGATCGGGCAATCAGCCCCAGCATTTT. It encodes CSVADRGSGNQPQHF.

This clonotype occurred a few times. J is TRBJ2-1 and V is TRBV7-3; no clear D gene. The germline V gene encodes CDR1 SGHTA and CDR2 FQGTGA. V lost 2 bases, J lost 5 bases, and 7 bases lay in between. This CDR3 has 13 amino acids. The chain's CDR3 is CASSLGVNNEQFF. DNA for the CDR3: TGTGCCAGCAGCTTAGGGGTTAACAATGAGCAGTTCTTC.

The chain recombines TRBV5-1 with TRBJ2-7, with TRBD2 identical over 15 bases. Germline CDR1 reads SGHRS; CDR2 reads YFSETQ. V shed 4 bases, J shed 5 bases, and the junction held 7 bases outside the gene matches. The CDR3 sequence is 16 residues long. This CDR3 reads CASSPGLAGGYDEQYF. The CDR3 nucleotides read TGCGCCAGCAGCCCCGGACTAGCGGGAGGGTACGACGAGCAGTACTTC.

The gene calls are TRBV4-1 and TRBJ2-6, with 15 bases lining up with TRBD2. With V trimmed by 3 bases and J by 4 bases, 4 bases remained unmatched. Germline loops: CDR1 MGHRA, CDR2 YSYEKL. This CDR3 has 18 residues. The CDR3, as DNA: TGCGCCAGCAGCCAGGGACTAGCGGGGGGCAGGGGGGCCAACGTCCTGACTTTC. This sequence encodes CASSQGLAGGRGANVLTF.

This clonotype was seen more than once but under ten times. V gene TRBV5-8 combines with J gene TRBJ2-5; D tentatively reads TRBD1 or TRBD2 (5 bases each). The CDR3 is made up of 15 amino acids. Looked up from germline, CDR1 is SGHTS and CDR2 is YDEGEE. V lost 0 bases and J lost 2, with 11 bases in between. The CDR3 DNA reads as TGTGCCAGCAGCTTGGCGCCGGGACGGCAAGAGACCCAGTACTTC. Protein product: CASSLAPGRQETQYF.

The chain recombines TRBV4-2 with TRBJ2-7; D is perhaps TRBD2 (6 bases). Trimming cost V 4 bases and J 5 bases, with 21 bases left between them. Germline V gene sequence: CDR1 LGHNA, CDR2 YNFKEQ. The CDR3 has 16 amino acids. CDR3 protein: CASSRDFGTDWDEQYF. The CDR3 nucleotides are TGTGCCAGCAGCCGGGACTTCGGGACGGATTGGGACGAGCAGTACTTC.

CDR3 sequence: CASSLEGTSGGPQYF. For the CDR3, the DNA is TGTGCCAGCAGCTTGGAAGGGACTAGCGGGGGGCCGCAGTATTTT. The chain recombines TRBV11-3 with TRBJ2-3; 15 bases map to TRBD2. With 3 bases clipped from V and 10 bases from J, the junction kept 5 bases outside the gene matches. The CDR3 totals 15 residues. The germline gives CDR1 SGHNT, CDR2 YENEEA.

This clonotype was detected only a few times. The chain combines TRBV7-8 with TRBJ2-7; D remains unclear. With 3 bases removed from V and 0 bases from J, the gap between germline ends came to 9 bases. Germline CDR1 and CDR2: SGHVS and FQNEAQ. The CDR3 has 14 residues. CDR3 DNA: TGTGCCAGCAGCTTCACAGCCTTCTCCTACGAGCAGTACTTC. Translation: CASSFTAFSYEQYF.

This clonotype appeared a few times. The chain is built from TRBV12-3 or TRBV12-4 and TRBJ1-1; TRBD1 aligns across 10 bases. The CDR3 length is 14 residues. The V segment lost 6 bases and the J segment 4 bases; nucleotides outside the gene matches: 5. CDR3 amino acids: CASSVDRGGTEAFF. Written as DNA, the CDR3 is TGTGCCAGCAGCGTGGACAGGGGGGGCACTGAAGCTTTCTTT.

This clonotype was counted only a few times. The chain links TRBV29-1 to TRBJ1-1, with 8 bases matching TRBD1. This CDR3 is built from 14 residues. Germline V lookup: CDR1 SQVTM, CDR2 ANQGSEA. J lost 3 bases, V lost 6 bases, and 9 bases had no gene match. The CDR3 protein is CSVRSTGGDTEAFF. The DNA of the CDR3 is TGCAGCGTCCGCTCAACAGGGGGTGACACTGAAGCTTTCTTT.

The chain links TRBV10-3 to TRBJ2-7; TRBD1 agrees at 10 bases. CDR3 size: 15 residues. Germline V CDR1 and CDR2: ENHRY, SYGVKD. The V gene end was trimmed by 4 bases and the J gene end by 2 bases; junction bases not matched to a gene: 5. Written as DNA, the CDR3 is TGTGCCATCAGTGCCGGACAGGGGGAAGCCTACGAGCAGTACTTC. It yields the protein CAISAGQGEAYEQYF.

This clonotype was recorded a few times. The chain has TRBV7-3 and TRBJ1-1; D possibly corresponds to TRBD1 (6 bases). CDR1 and CDR2 (germline): SGHTA, FQGTGA. This CDR3 contains 13 residues. Deletions cut 4 bases from V and 5 bases from J, with 11 bases between. The CDR3 sequence is CASSSQGETEAFF. The CDR3 DNA sequence: TGTGCCAGCAGCTCACAGGGTGAAACTGAAGCTTTCTTT. The full variable domain, with the rest looked up from reference TRBV7-3 and TRBJ1-1, is GAGVSQTPSNKVTEKGKYVELRCDPISGHTALYWYRQSLGQGPEFLIYFQGTGAADDSGLPNDRFFAVRPEGSVSTLKIQRTERGDSAVYLCASSSQGETEAFFGQGTRLTVV.

The chain uses TRBV10-3 and TRBJ2-7, with TRBD1 matching 7 bases. The V gene end was trimmed by 6 bases and the J gene end by 1 base; junction bases not matched to a gene: 6. This CDR3 spans 14 amino acids. Germline V gives CDR1 ENHRY, CDR2 SYGVKD. The CDR3 nucleotides are TGTGCCATCAGGAAGGGACAGCGATCCTACGAGCAGTACTTC. Protein product: CAIRKGQRSYEQYF.

J is TRBJ2-3 and V is TRBV5-1, with 7 bases aligning to TRBD2. This CDR3 has 16 residues. Germline V CDR1 and CDR2: SGHRS, YFSETQ. The V gene end was trimmed by 0 bases and the J gene end by 0 bases; junction bases not matched to a gene: 4. CDR3 in amino acids: CASSLVAGESTDTQYF. The CDR3 coding sequence is TGCGCCAGCAGCTTGGTGGCGGGGGAGAGCACAGATACGCAGTATTTT.

This clonotype was picked up a small number of times. This chain uses TRBV19 with TRBJ2-5; 8 bases align to TRBD1. The V gene end was trimmed by 6 bases and the J gene end by 7 bases; junction bases not matched to a gene: 7. The CDR3 has 13 residues. CDR1 is LNHDA, CDR2 SQIVND, per germline (reference sequence). CDR3 sequence (DNA): TGTGCCAGTAGCTGGGAACAGGGGGGGACCCAGTACTTC. This translates into CASSWEQGGTQYF.

This clonotype has more than one count but fewer than ten. V and J are TRBV5-1 and TRBJ1-1; 10 nucleotides match TRBD1. Germline-derived CDR1 and CDR2 are SGHRS and YFSETQ. V trimming: 3 bases; J trimming: 7 bases; junction bases outside the gene matches: 9. This CDR3 region has 15 residues. The CDR3 region has the DNA TGCGCCAGCAGCTGGGGGGACAGGGGCGGTTTTGAAGCTTTCTTT. Its protein is CASSWGDRGGFEAFF.

Only one count was recorded for this clonotype. V is TRBV5-6 and J is TRBJ2-5, with 9 bases aligning to TRBD1. Looked up from germline, CDR1 is SGHDT and CDR2 is YYEEEE. This CDR3 is 16 amino acids long. Trimming at V came to 1 base and at J to 2 bases, leaving 6 bases not matched to a gene. CDR3 in DNA: TGTGCCAGCAGCTTGTTGGGACAGGGTAGTCAAGAGACCCAGTACTTC. Translating gives CASSLLGQGSQETQYF.